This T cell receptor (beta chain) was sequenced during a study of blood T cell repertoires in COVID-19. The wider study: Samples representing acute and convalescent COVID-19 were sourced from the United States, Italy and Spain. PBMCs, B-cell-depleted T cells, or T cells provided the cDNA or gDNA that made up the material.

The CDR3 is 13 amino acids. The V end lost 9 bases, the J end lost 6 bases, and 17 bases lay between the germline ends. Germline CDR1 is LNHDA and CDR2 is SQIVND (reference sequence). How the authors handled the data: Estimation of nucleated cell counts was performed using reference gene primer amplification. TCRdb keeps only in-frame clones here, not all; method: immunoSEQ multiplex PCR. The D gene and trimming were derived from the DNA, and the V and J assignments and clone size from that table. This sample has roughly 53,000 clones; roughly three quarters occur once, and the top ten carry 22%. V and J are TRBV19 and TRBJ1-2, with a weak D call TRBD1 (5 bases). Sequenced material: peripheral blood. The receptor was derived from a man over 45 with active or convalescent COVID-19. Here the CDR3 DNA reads TGTGCCAGCAAAGAGGAGGGGAAGGATGGCTACACCTTC. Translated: CASKEEGKDGYTF.